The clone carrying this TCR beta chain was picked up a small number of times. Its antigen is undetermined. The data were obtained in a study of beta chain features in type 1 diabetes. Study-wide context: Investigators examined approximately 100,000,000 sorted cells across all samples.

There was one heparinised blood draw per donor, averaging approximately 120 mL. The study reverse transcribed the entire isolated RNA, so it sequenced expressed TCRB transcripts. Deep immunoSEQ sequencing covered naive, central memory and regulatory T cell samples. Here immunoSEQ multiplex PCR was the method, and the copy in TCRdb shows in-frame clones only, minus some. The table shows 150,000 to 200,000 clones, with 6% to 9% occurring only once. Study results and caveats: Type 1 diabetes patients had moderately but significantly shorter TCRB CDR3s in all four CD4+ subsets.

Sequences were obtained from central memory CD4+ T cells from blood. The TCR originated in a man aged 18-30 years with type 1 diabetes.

The CDR3 loop is CASSTPLAATYEQYF. The CDR3 DNA sequence: TGTGCCAGTAGTACCCCTCTAGCGGCGACCTACGAGCAGTACTTC. The chain carries TRBV19 and TRBJ2-7; 7 bases are shared with TRBD2. CDR3 length equals 15 residues. V lost 4 bases and J lost 2; bases outside the gene matches: 8. Germline V gene data show CDR1 as LNHDA and CDR2 as SQIVND (reference sequence).